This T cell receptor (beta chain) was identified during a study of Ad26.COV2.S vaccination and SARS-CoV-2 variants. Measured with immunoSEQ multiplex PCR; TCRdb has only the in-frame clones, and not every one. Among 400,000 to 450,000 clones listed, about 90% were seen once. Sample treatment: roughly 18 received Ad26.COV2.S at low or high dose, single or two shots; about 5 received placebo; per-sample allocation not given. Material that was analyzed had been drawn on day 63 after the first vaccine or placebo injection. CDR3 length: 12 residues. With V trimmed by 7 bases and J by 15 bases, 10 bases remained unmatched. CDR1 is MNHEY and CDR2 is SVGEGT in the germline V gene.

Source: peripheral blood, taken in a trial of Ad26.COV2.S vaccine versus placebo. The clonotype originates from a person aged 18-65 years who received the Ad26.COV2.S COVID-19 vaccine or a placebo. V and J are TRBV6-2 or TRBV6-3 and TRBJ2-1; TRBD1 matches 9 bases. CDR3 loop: CASTPGGTGSFF. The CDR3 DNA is TGTGCCAGCACCCCAGGCGGGACAGGGTCGTTCTTC.